This T cell receptor beta chain was recorded in a study of monozygotic twins with inflammatory bowel disease. Every TCR library drew on about 3,700 ng of total RNA. The cDNA of both the TCRalpha and TCRbeta chains was subjected to two nested PCRs of about 17 and 10 cycles. TCRdb re-called the 5' RACE reads and catalogs CDR3 proteins one per entry, DNA excluded. In total, the table holds fewer than 550,000 distinct CDR3 sequences. Each donor gave about 2.7 ml of peripheral blood. Sequenced: blood. The TCR was taken from a human donor with ulcerative colitis or Crohn's disease, or a healthy co-twin of an affected twin (not recorded which).

The CDR3 sequence is CASSQEGREYSPLHF. The chain links TRBV4-2 to TRBJ1-6; TCRdb reports TRBD1, a call that lacks DNA to check it against. This CDR3 is 15 amino acids long. The germline V gene encodes CDR1 LGHNA and CDR2 YNFKEQ.